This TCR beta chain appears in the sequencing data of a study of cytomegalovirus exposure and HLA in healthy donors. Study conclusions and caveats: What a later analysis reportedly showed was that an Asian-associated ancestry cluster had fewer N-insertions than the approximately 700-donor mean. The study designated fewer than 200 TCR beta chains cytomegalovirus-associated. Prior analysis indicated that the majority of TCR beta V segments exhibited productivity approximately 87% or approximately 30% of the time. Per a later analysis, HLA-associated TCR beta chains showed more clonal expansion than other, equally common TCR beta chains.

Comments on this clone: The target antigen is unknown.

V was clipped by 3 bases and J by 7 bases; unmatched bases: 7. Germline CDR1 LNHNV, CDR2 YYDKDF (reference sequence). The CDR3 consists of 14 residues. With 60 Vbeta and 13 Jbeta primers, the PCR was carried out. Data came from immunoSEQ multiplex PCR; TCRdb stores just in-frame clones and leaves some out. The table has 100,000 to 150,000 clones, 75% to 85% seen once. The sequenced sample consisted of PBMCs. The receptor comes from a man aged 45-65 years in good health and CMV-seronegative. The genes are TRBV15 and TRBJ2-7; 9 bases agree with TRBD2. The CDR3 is CATSSAGGAGEQYF. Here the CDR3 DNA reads TGTGCCACCAGCAGTGCGGGGGGGGCAGGAGAGCAGTACTTC. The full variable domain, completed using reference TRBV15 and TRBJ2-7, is DAMVIQNPRYQVTQFGKPVTLSCSQTLNHNVMYWYQQKSSQAPKLLFHYYDKDFNNEADTPDNFQSRRPNTSFCFLDIRSPGLGDTAMYLCATSSAGGAGEQYFGPGTRLTVT.